The rows below give T cell receptor beta chains drawn from one sample of a study of blood T cell repertoires in COVID-19. Clones were sequenced by immunoSEQ multiplex PCR, and TCRdb holds only the in-frame ones, with some missing. The sample yields 35,000 to 45,000 clones, approximately 86% seen once. Input material: peripheral blood. Receptor source: a man aged 35-49 years with active COVID-19. Both conserved end residues are part of each CDR3. D genes are given only for firm matches. Size is stated for part of the rows, as once, few or many counts, or as a class when the clone is expanded.

CDR3aa	CDR3nt	abundance	v_gene	j_gene	d_gene
CASSSSPGTGGFDEQFF	TGTGCCAGCAGCAGCTCCCCCGGGACAGGGGGATTCGATGAGCAGTTCTTC	few	TRBV9	TRBJ2-1	TRBD1
CASRVQGSKFEKLFF	TGTGCCAGTAGGGTTCAGGGGTCAAAATTTGAAAAACTGTTTTTT	.	TRBV19	TRBJ1-4	.
CASSPGVGVYNEQFF	TGTGCCAGCAGCCCTGGGGTAGGGGTCTACAATGAGCAGTTCTTC	.	TRBV7-9	TRBJ2-1	.
CASSREHSTGELFF	TGTGCCAGCAGCCGGGAGCATAGCACCGGGGAGCTGTTTTTT	.	TRBV3-1/TRBV3-2	TRBJ2-2	.
CASSFWTGTSEQYF	TGTGCCAGCAGCTTCTGGACAGGAACGAGCGAGCAGTACTTC	.	TRBV7-9	TRBJ2-7	TRBD1
CAWTAGGGSYEQYF	TGTGCCTGGACAGCGGGAGGGGGGTCCTACGAGCAGTACTTC	.	TRBV30	TRBJ2-7	TRBD2
CASSFRGVVDQPQHF	TGTGCCAGCAGTTTCCGCGGGGTCGTGGATCAGCCCCAGCATTTT	once	TRBV6-6	TRBJ1-5	.
CASSEGGLAGEEQYF	TGTGCCAGCAGTGAAGGGGGACTAGCGGGAGAAGAGCAGTACTTC	.	TRBV6-1	TRBJ2-7	TRBD2
CASSASGRVLGSPLHF	TGTGCCAGCAGCGCGTCGGGTCGGGTATTAGGTTCACCCCTCCACTTT	.	TRBV5-5	TRBJ1-6	.
CASSPSGNRTATNYGYTF	TGTGCCAGCAGCCCTTCGGGAAACCGGACAGCTACTAACTATGGCTACACCTTC	few	TRBV7-9	TRBJ1-2	.
CASSEAGQEGLMIRYGYTF	TGTGCCAGCAGTGAAGCGGGGCAGGAAGGTTTAATGATAAGGTATGGCTACACCTTC	.	TRBV6-1	TRBJ1-2	.
CAISEQGQGNEKLFF	TGTGCCATCAGTGAACAAGGACAGGGGAACGAAAAACTGTTTTTT	.	TRBV10-3	TRBJ1-4	TRBD1
CASKDRGENTGELFF	TGCGCCAGCAAGGACAGGGGGGAGAACACCGGGGAGCTGTTTTTT	.	TRBV10-2	TRBJ2-2	TRBD1
CASSWRAVDTEAFF	TGCGCCAGCAGCTGGAGGGCGGTGGACACTGAAGCTTTCTTT	.	TRBV5-1	TRBJ1-1	.
CASSSRGTTEAFF	TGTGCCAGTAGTTCTAGGGGTACCACTGAAGCTTTCTTT	.	TRBV19	TRBJ1-1	.
CASSLGAQGTDTQYF	TGCGCCAGCAGCTTGGGGGCCCAGGGCACAGATACGCAGTATTTT	few	TRBV5-1	TRBJ2-3	.